This TCR beta chain was recorded in a study of T cells in Graves' hyperthyroidism and ophthalmopathy. On this clonotype itself: Germline is not matched at one junction end, which may reflect a read error.

Germline V gives CDR1 LNHDA, CDR2 SQIVND (reference sequence). The CDR3 length is 16 residues. Amplified TCR beta CDR3 regions came from RNA transcripts. First-round RT-PCR of the TCR CDR3 relied on the HTBI primer set. Using its own MiXCR run on the multiplex PCR reads, TCRdb lists one record per CDR3 protein. The sample includes over 700,000 distinct CDR3 sequences, about a third of them seen just once. Sequencing was done on a sample of blood. V usage is TRBV19 and J usage is TRBJ1-4; possibly TRBD1 for D (5 bases). The TCR sequence derives from a woman in her thirties or forties with Graves' hyperthyroidism. CDR3 loop: CASSLRTREINEKLLF. The CDR3 nucleotides read TGTGCCAGTAGTCTACGGACACGGGAGATCAATGAAAAACTGCTTTTT.